The sequence of this T cell receptor beta chain was determined in a study of blood T cell repertoires in COVID-19. Turning to the study itself: Samples taken during acute and convalescent COVID-19 were collected in the United States, Italy and Spain.

The ends were cut back, 0 bases at V and 0 bases at J, with 14 bases in the middle. The CDR3 loop spans 17 amino acids. CDR1 and CDR2 (germline): LGHNA, YSLEER. The method was immunoSEQ multiplex PCR; TCRdb's version includes in-frame clones alone and lacks a portion of them. This sample has 200,000 to 250,000 clones, with more than 70% found just once. This chain uses TRBV4-3 with TRBJ1-2, with TRBD1 as a possible D gene (6 bases). This sequence was found in a woman aged 50 to 65 who had recovered from COVID-19. Sample: PBMCs or T cells enriched from blood (not recorded which). The CDR3 here is CASSQDLGGYANYGYTF. Written as DNA, the CDR3 is TGCGCCAGCAGCCAAGATTTAGGGGGATATGCTAACTATGGCTACACCTTC.